A single T cell receptor (beta chain) is shown here with its context. Residents of about two dozen US areas, aged about 18 to 89 years, made up the participants. In assigning cohorts, the study relied on participant-reported clinical history. Two consecutive negative NP/OP PCR tests, clearance, or resolved symptoms defined Cohort 3 recovery. The sample is drawn from a study of blood T cell repertoires in COVID-19. As for the study in general: T cells, B-cell-depleted T cells, or PBMCs provided the cDNA or gDNA that served as material.

The CDR3 sequence is 13 residues long. Trimming took 7 bases from V and 6 from J, leaving 15 bases between them. Germline CDR1 and CDR2: MNHEY and SVGAGI. Assay used: immunoSEQ multiplex PCR; TCRdb lists only in-frame clones, some missing. The sample includes more than 300,000 clones, around 83% of them seen just once. Sequenced: PBMCs or T cells enriched from blood (not recorded which). V usage is TRBV6-5 and J usage is TRBJ1-2; D not certain. This clonotype was sampled from a woman aged 50 to 60 who had recovered from COVID-19. The CDR3 DNA is TGTGCCAGCAAAAGAGGAGAGGGTGATGGCTACACCTTC. Amino acids: CASKRGEGDGYTF.